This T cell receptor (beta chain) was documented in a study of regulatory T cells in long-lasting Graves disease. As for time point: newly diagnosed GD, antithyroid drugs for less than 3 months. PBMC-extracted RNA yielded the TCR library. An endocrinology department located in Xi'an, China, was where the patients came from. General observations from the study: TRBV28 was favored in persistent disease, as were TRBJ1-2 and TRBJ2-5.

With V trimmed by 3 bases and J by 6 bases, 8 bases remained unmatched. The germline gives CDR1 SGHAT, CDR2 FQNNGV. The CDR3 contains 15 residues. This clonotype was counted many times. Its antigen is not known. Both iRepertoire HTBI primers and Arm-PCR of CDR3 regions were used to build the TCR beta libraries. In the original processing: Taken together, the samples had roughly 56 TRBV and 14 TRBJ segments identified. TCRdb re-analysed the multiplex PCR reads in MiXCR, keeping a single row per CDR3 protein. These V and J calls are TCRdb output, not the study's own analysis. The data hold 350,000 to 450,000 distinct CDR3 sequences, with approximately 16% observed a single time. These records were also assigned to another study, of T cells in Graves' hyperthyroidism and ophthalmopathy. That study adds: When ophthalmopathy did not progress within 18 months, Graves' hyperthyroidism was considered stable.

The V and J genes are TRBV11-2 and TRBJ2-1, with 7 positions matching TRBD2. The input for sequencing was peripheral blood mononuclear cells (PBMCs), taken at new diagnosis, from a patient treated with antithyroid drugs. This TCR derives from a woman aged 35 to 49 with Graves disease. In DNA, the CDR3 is TGTGCCAGCAGCTTCCTGGCGGGAGATGGCAATGAGCAGTTCTTC. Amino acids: CASSFLAGDGNEQFF.